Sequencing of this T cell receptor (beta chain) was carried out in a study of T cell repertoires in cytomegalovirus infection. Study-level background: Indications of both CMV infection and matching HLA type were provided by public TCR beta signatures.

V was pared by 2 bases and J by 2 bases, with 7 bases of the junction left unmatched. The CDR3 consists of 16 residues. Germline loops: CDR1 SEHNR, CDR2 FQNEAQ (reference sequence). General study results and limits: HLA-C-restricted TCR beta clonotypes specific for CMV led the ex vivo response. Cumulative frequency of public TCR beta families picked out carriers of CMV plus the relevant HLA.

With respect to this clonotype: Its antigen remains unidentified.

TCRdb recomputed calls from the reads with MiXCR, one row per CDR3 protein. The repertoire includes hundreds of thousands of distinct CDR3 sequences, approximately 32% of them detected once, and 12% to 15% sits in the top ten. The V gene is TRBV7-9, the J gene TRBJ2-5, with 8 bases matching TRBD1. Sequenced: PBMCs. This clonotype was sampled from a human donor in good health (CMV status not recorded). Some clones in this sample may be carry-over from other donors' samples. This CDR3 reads CASSLKRGQGQETQYF. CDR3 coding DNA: TGTGCCAGCAGCTTAAAGCGCGGACAGGGACAAGAGACCCAGTACTTC.